This is a list of T cell receptor beta chains from one sample in a study of cytomegalovirus exposure and HLA in healthy donors. TCRdb's copy holds only in-frame clones and misses some; the assay was immunoSEQ multiplex PCR. Of approximately 97,000 clones listed, about three fifths were seen once; the top ten hold approximately 4.8%. Sequencing was performed on PBMCs. These receptor sequences come from a human donor in good health. Each CDR3 is given with its conserved first and last residue. The order of the fields is CDR3 length, D gene, V gene, clone size, J gene, CDR3 protein, CDR3 DNA. The D gene is left open where the match is weak. The listing skips clone size in some rows; elsewhere it reads once, few, many or a size class.

14	-	TRBV27	-	TRBJ2-7	CASSLSSTTYEQYF	TGTGCCAGCAGTTTATCTTCGACTACCTACGAGCAGTACTTC
11	TRBD1	TRBV28	-	TRBJ2-7	CAVDRGLEQYF	TGTGCCGTTGACAGGGGGCTTGAGCAGTACTTC
15	-	TRBV6-1	-	TRBJ2-6	CASGTQSSGANVLTF	TGTGCCAGCGGGACTCAGAGCTCTGGGGCCAACGTCCTGACTTTC
14	-	TRBV30	-	TRBJ2-5	CAWTFGVLGETQYF	TGTGCCTGGACTTTTGGCGTGCTCGGGGAGACCCAGTACTTC
13	-	TRBV19	-	TRBJ1-1	CASSEWRELEAFF	TGTGCCAGTAGTGAGTGGCGGGAGCTAGAAGCTTTCTTT
20	TRBD2	TRBV4-1	few	TRBJ2-1	CASSQQGLAGGPSSYNEQFF	TGCGCCAGCAGCCAACAGGGACTAGCGGGAGGCCCTAGCTCCTACAATGAGCAGTTCTTC
15	TRBD1	TRBV5-1	few	TRBJ2-5	CASSLTGGNQETQYF	TGCGCCAGCAGCTTGACAGGGGGCAACCAAGAGACCCAGTACTTC
13	TRBD2	TRBV19	-	TRBJ2-7	CASSIAGGLEQYF	TGTGCCAGTAGTATAGCGGGAGGGCTCGAGCAGTACTTC
15	TRBD2	TRBV2	few	TRBJ2-3	CASGTSGNPTDTQYF	TGTGCCAGCGGGACTAGCGGGAACCCCACAGATACGCAGTATTTT
16	TRBD1	TRBV29-1	-	TRBJ2-3	CSARRDRGKHTDTQYF	TGCAGCGCCAGAAGGGACAGGGGAAAACACACAGATACGCAGTATTTT
14	-	TRBV19	once	TRBJ1-5	CASKVQGSNQPQHF	TGTGCCAGCAAAGTACAGGGTAGTAATCAGCCCCAGCATTTT
15	-	TRBV5-5	-	TRBJ2-2	CASSPRDSLTGELFF	TGTGCCAGCAGCCCCCGGGACTCTCTCACCGGGGAGCTGTTTTTT
15	-	TRBV2	-	TRBJ2-5	CASSEGGGTQETQYF	TGTGCCAGCAGTGAAGGAGGCGGAACGCAAGAGACCCAGTACTTC
14	TRBD1	TRBV27	few	TRBJ2-7	CASSPGQEPYEQYF	TGTGCCAGCAGTCCCGGACAGGAACCCTACGAGCAGTACTTC
16	-	TRBV4-1	few	TRBJ2-1	CASSQLDMISYNEQFF	TGCGCCAGCAGCCAATTAGACATGATCTCCTACAATGAGCAGTTCTTC
15	TRBD1	TRBV11-2	-	TRBJ2-3	CASSPRQGQGDTQYF	TGTGCCAGCAGCCCCCGACAGGGCCAAGGAGATACGCAGTATTTT
16	TRBD1	TRBV4-1	-	TRBJ2-7	CASSQEDRDSAYEQYF	TGCGCCAGCAGCCAAGAGGACCGGGACAGCGCCTACGAGCAGTACTTC
16	TRBD2	TRBV19	once	TRBJ2-5	CASSIGVAGDQETQYF	TGTGCCAGTAGTATAGGGGTTGCGGGGGACCAAGAGACCCAGTACTTC
14	TRBD2	TRBV29-1	few	TRBJ2-5	CSARLAGGRETQYF	TGCAGCGCTAGACTAGCGGGAGGGCGCGAGACCCAGTACTTC
14	-	TRBV29-1	-	TRBJ1-2	CSVAYRELYYGYTF	TGCAGCGTCGCATACAGGGAGCTTTACTATGGCTACACCTTC
12	-	TRBV29-1	few	TRBJ2-3	CSVEDWRDTQYF	TGCAGCGTTGAAGATTGGAGAGATACGCAGTATTTT
15	TRBD1	TRBV15	-	TRBJ1-6	CATSPIRQGDSPLHF	TGTGCCACCAGCCCAATTCGACAGGGGGATTCACCCCTCCACTTT
16	-	TRBV28	few	TRBJ1-5	CASSPGGGWSNQPQHF	TGTGCCAGCAGCCCCGGCGGGGGTTGGAGCAATCAGCCCCAGCATTTT
15	TRBD1	TRBV5-1	few	TRBJ1-4	CASSPGTGSNEKLFF	TGCGCCAGCAGCCCGGGGACAGGAAGTAATGAAAAACTGTTTTTT
13	-	TRBV19	few	TRBJ2-2	CASSLNPTGELFF	TGTGCCAGTAGCCTTAATCCCACCGGGGAGCTGTTTTTT
13	-	TRBV4-2	-	TRBJ2-7	CASSPLGVHEQYF	TGTGCCAGCAGCCCCCTCGGAGTCCACGAGCAGTACTTC
15	-	TRBV7-8	few	TRBJ1-5	CASSLGAGVNQPQHF	TGTGCCAGCAGCTTAGGGGCGGGAGTCAATCAGCCCCAGCATTTT
13	-	TRBV4-1	-	TRBJ1-1	CASSQESGNEAFF	TGCGCCAGCAGCCAAGAGTCAGGGAATGAAGCTTTCTTT
15	TRBD2	TRBV9	few	TRBJ2-1	CASSAGLAGSIEQFF	TGTGCCAGCAGCGCGGGACTAGCGGGTTCCATTGAGCAGTTCTTC
14	-	TRBV28	few	TRBJ2-1	CASSFRSNTNEQFF	TGTGCCAGCAGTTTTAGATCCAATACCAATGAGCAGTTCTTC
16	TRBD2	TRBV10-1	-	TRBJ2-1	CASSARTSGIYNEQFF	TGCGCCAGCAGCGCTCGGACTAGCGGGATTTACAATGAGCAGTTCTTC
16	-	TRBV29-1	-	TRBJ2-6	CSVEDQAATGANVLTF	TGCAGCGTTGAAGATCAGGCCGCTACTGGGGCCAACGTCCTGACTTTC
14	-	TRBV19	-	TRBJ2-7	CASSINMGGYEQYF	TGTGCCAGTAGTATAAATATGGGGGGCTACGAGCAGTACTTC
13	-	TRBV6-5	-	TRBJ1-1	CASSPREGTEAFF	TGTGCCAGCAGTCCCAGGGAAGGGACTGAAGCTTTCTTT
16	TRBD2	TRBV7-9	-	TRBJ2-1	CASSAELAGATREQFF	TGTGCCAGCAGCGCAGAACTAGCGGGAGCAACGCGCGAGCAGTTCTTC
16	TRBD2	TRBV4-1	few	TRBJ2-7	CASSQVLAGNSYEQYF	TGCGCCAGCAGCCAAGTACTAGCGGGTAACTCCTACGAGCAGTACTTC
16	TRBD1	TRBV30	-	TRBJ1-6	CAWTPIPDRNHSPLHF	TGTGCCTGGACCCCAATACCGGACAGGAATCATTCACCCCTCCACTTT
17	TRBD1	TRBV6-1	few	TRBJ2-7	CASSGTRTGENLDEQYF	TGTGCCAGCAGTGGAACGCGGACAGGGGAGAACTTAGACGAGCAGTACTTC
14	-	TRBV30	few	TRBJ2-1	CAWSVSVIYNEQFF	TGTGCCTGGAGTGTTAGCGTCATCTACAATGAGCAGTTCTTC
14	-	TRBV27	few	TRBJ2-5	CASSSQRDQETQYF	TGTGCCAGCAGTTCGCAGCGGGACCAAGAGACCCAGTACTTC
14	TRBD2	TRBV27	-	TRBJ2-2	CASSISGMPGELFF	TGTGCCAGCAGCATAAGCGGGATGCCCGGGGAGCTGTTTTTT
17	TRBD2	TRBV30	-	TRBJ2-2	CAWSVLGLAGGFGELFF	TGTGCCTGGAGTGTACTGGGACTAGCGGGAGGGTTCGGGGAGCTGTTTTTT
14	TRBD2	TRBV6-5	few	TRBJ2-5	CASRSGTSKETQYF	TGTGCCAGCAGATCCGGGACTAGCAAAGAGACCCAGTACTTC
13	-	TRBV25-1	-	TRBJ1-2	CASSESVGGGYTF	TGTGCCAGCAGTGAATCGGTGGGGGGGGGCTACACCTTC
15	TRBD1	TRBV10-3	-	TRBJ2-5	CAISEVADRVETQYF	TGTGCCATCAGTGAGGTGGCGGACAGGGTGGAGACCCAGTACTTC
15	-	TRBV5-8	-	TRBJ2-1	CASSLAQGGLREQFF	TGTGCCAGCAGCTTGGCCCAGGGTGGCCTCAGGGAGCAGTTCTTC
19	TRBD2	TRBV27	once	TRBJ2-7	CASSLLSLGTSGRSYEQYF	TGTGCCAGCAGTTTATTAAGCCTAGGGACTAGCGGGAGGTCTTACGAGCAGTACTTC
12	-	TRBV4-1	-	TRBJ1-5	CASSQDREPQHF	TGCGCCAGCAGCCAAGATCGTGAGCCCCAGCATTTT
16	TRBD1	TRBV19	-	TRBJ1-3	CASSMSGTGNGDTIYF	TGTGCCAGTTCAATGTCCGGGACAGGGAATGGAGACACCATATATTTT
15	TRBD1	TRBV29-1	-	TRBJ2-2	CSVRTGALNTGELFF	TGCAGCGTGCGTACAGGGGCCCTAAACACCGGGGAGCTGTTTTTT
18	-	TRBV6-4	-	TRBJ1-2	CASSEAKAGPNSNYGYTF	TGTGCCAGCAGTGAAGCCAAGGCGGGGCCGAACTCTAACTATGGCTACACCTTC
15	-	TRBV5-1	once	TRBJ1-4	CASSLRAGFTEKLFF	TGCGCCAGCAGCTTGAGGGCAGGGTTTACTGAAAAACTGTTTTTT
15	TRBD1	TRBV4-1	-	TRBJ2-7	CASSHTTGGSYEQYF	TGCGCCAGCAGCCATACCACAGGGGGCTCCTACGAGCAGTACTTC
15	-	TRBV21-1	-	TRBJ2-7	CENHKRTSGTYEQYF	TGTGAAAACCACAAACGGACTAGCGGAACCTACGAGCAGTACTTC
14	TRBD2	TRBV5-4	-	TRBJ2-7	CASSFRTSGSEQYF	TGTGCCAGCAGCTTTAGGACTAGCGGTAGCGAGCAGTACTTC
15	TRBD2	TRBV11-2	-	TRBJ2-1	CASSLEGTSGGEQFF	TGTGCCAGCAGCTTAGAGGGGACTAGCGGTGGTGAGCAGTTCTTC